This entry concerns a single T cell receptor (beta chain). Its antigen remains unidentified. Sequencing was performed with immunoSEQ multiplex PCR; in TCRdb, only in-frame clones are kept and a portion is missing. The table has 60,000 to 65,000 clones, roughly 95% seen once. The sample is drawn from a study of cytomegalovirus exposure and HLA in healthy donors. Study overall: The 120 or so validation repertoires were produced on the same platform as the approximately 670 repertoires of the first cohort. This was reported in a later analysis.

Study-level results: Associated with cytomegalovirus, according to the listing, were 150 to 200 TCR beta chains. Rarity marked most TCR sequences, yet some public TCRs occurred in many donors.

The V gene's germline CDR1 is SGHNT and CDR2 YYREEE (reference sequence). V gave up 4 bases and J gave up 12 bases; unmatched junction bases: 9. The CDR3 runs 13 residues. This chain uses TRBV5-4 with TRBJ2-1, with 8 positions matching TRBD2. This clonotype was obtained from a young woman in good health and CMV-seronegative. Sequenced sample: PBMCs. CDR3 sequence (DNA): TGTGCCAGCAGCCCGACTAGCGCGGGGCGGCAGTTCTTC. Encoded protein: CASSPTSAGRQFF.